Presented here are 2 T cell receptor beta chains from one specimen sequenced in a study of siplizumab effects on memory and regulatory T cells. TCRdb keeps only in-frame clones here, not all; method: immunoSEQ multiplex PCR. The data contain some 9,900 clones, over 40% of them singletons. Mixed lymphocyte reaction cells underwent more than five days of coculture at 37°C. These receptors are not linked to any known antigen. Sequences were obtained from CFSE-low (dividing) CD8+ T cells sorted from an allogeneic mixed lymphocyte reaction. The receptors derive from a human donor in good health; the cells came from an allogeneic mixed lymphocyte reaction.

The V and J genes are TRBV14 and TRBJ1-1; unclear D gene. This CDR3 has 17 amino acids. V was trimmed by 2 bases and J by 4 bases, leaving 20 bases between them. Germline CDR1 and CDR2: SGHDN and FVKESK. CDR3 sequence (DNA): TGTGCCAGCAGCCAAAGGGTCTGGAGCCAACAGCGCACTGAAGCTTTCTTT. This gives the protein CASSQRVWSQQRTEAFF.

This chain joins TRBV5-6 and TRBJ2-3, with unresolved D. The CDR3 has 16 residues. Deletions cut 2 bases from V and 0 bases from J, with 13 bases between. The V gene's germline CDR1 is SGHDT and CDR2 YYEEEE. For the CDR3, the DNA is TGTGCCAGCAGCTTCGAGGTCCAGCCGAGCACAGATACGCAGTATTTT. Translation gives CASSFEVQPSTDTQYF.